The subject of this entry is one T cell receptor beta chain. As yet, its antigen is unknown. One end of the junction fails to match germline, which may point to a read error. The data were taken from a study of tumor-infiltrating lymphocytes in primary liver carcinoma. Background on the study: Stage T1-T3 N0M0 tumors spanned 4.2 to 10 cm. Study-wide results and limits: Tumor-adjacent and tumor-blood pairs showed less overlap than tumor region pairs.

The authors made TCR beta cDNA from roughly 480 ng total RNA with a constant-region primer. Libraries covering TCR beta were generated through three nested multiplex PCR rounds (using a slightly modified ARM-PCR). PCR rounds one and two used TRBV1-TRBV30 forward primers with a C-beta reverse primer for around 11 cycles each. TCRdb re-called the multiplex PCR reads through MiXCR, storing one row per CDR3 protein. This table holds 20,000 to 25,000 distinct CDR3 sequences, about 80% found once. The CDR3 totals 16 residues. Germline V gives CDR1 SGHAT, CDR2 FQNNGV. The source material, about 17-31 mg of unsorted bulk tissue, was used to co-extract RNA and DNA. The study found over 75% viable tumor cells in every tumor sample.

The sequence derives from a woman in her thirties with primary liver carcinoma and hepatitis B virus infection. The specimen was liver tumor tissue from sampling region 1. The subset here: tumor region T1, superior pole. The rearrangement joins TRBV11-2 to TRBJ2-2; D gene uncertain. The CDR3 bases are TGTGCCAACAGCCCCGATCCCAAATTGAACACCGGGGAGCTGTTTTTT. This sequence encodes CANSPDPKLNTGELFF. The whole variable domain, filled in from reference TRBV11-2 and TRBJ2-2, reads EAGVAQSPRYKIIEKRQSVAFWCNPISGHATLYWYQQILGQGPKLLIQFQNNGVVDDSQLPKDRFSAERLKGVDSTLKIQPAKLEDSAVYLCANSPDPKLNTGELFFGEGSRLTVL.